This is a list of T cell receptor beta chains from one sample in a study of blood T cell repertoires in COVID-19. The repertoire was sequenced with immunoSEQ multiplex PCR; TCRdb's copy has only in-frame clones and lacks some. Seen here are 250,000 to 300,000 clones, over 65% observed once, and the top ten hold 2.5% to 4%. The sample consisted of peripheral blood. Receptors were obtained from a woman at least 80 years old with acute or convalescent COVID-19. CDR3s include the opening cysteine and the closing phenylalanine or tryptophan. D genes are given only for firm matches. Expanded clones get a size class; other rows say once, few or many, or leave the size out.

-,TRBV18,-,TRBJ2-7,TGTGCCAGCTCCCCAAACTTAGCAAGCTCCTACGAGCAGTACTTC,CASSPNLASSYEQYF
-,TRBV10-3,-,TRBJ1-3,TGTGCCATCAGGACAGAGAGCTCTGGAAACACCATATATTTT,CAIRTESSGNTIYF
-,TRBV7-2,TRBD2,TRBJ2-1,TGTGCCAGCAGCTTTGGACTAGCGGGAGGGGGCAATGAGCAGTTCTTC,CASSFGLAGGGNEQFF
-,TRBV9,-,TRBJ2-7,TGTGCCAGCAGCCCCCGGGAGAGCTCCTACGAGCAGTACTTC,CASSPRESSYEQYF
-,TRBV5-1,-,TRBJ2-3,TGCGCCAGCAGCTTGGGACTTGAAGATACGCAGTATTTT,CASSLGLEDTQYF
-,TRBV19,TRBD1,TRBJ1-2,TGTGCCAGCCCAGGGACAGGGGGGGACTGGAGGAACTTAAACTATGGCTACACCTTC,CASPGTGGDWRNLNYGYTF
-,TRBV6-4,TRBD1,TRBJ1-2,TGTGCCAGCAGTCGACAGGGCAACTATGGCTACACCTTC,CASSRQGNYGYTF
few,TRBV19,TRBD1,TRBJ1-5,TGTGCCACCAGGGGGCCAAATCAGCCCCAGCATTTT,CATRGPNQPQHF
-,TRBV29-1,-,TRBJ2-1,TGCAGCGTTGAAGACGCACTATACAATGAGCAGTTCTTC,CSVEDALYNEQFF
-,TRBV9,TRBD2,TRBJ2-7,TGTGCCAGCAGCGTAGGTTCTAGCGGCTCCTACGAGCAGTACTTC,CASSVGSSGSYEQYF
-,TRBV6-2/TRBV6-3,TRBD1,TRBJ2-2,TGTGCCAGCAGTCTGACAGGGGCGGACACCGGGGAGCTGTTTTTT,CASSLTGADTGELFF
-,TRBV19,TRBD1,TRBJ1-5,TGTGCCAGTATCCCGACAGGGGGCTATCAGCCCCAGCATTTT,CASIPTGGYQPQHF
-,TRBV3-1/TRBV3-2,-,TRBJ2-7,TGTGCCAGCAGCCAGGAGGGGCAGGGAACCCCCTACGAGCAGTACTTC,CASSQEGQGTPYEQYF
few,TRBV5-1,TRBD1,TRBJ1-2,TGCGCCAGCAGCTCCCATCCGGGACAGGGGGCATTCAAAGGCTACACCTTC,CASSSHPGQGAFKGYTF
-,TRBV4-3,-,TRBJ2-6,TGCGCCAGCAGCCGGGCAGCTGGGCGCTCTGGGGCCAACGTCCTGACTTTC,CASSRAAGRSGANVLTF
-,TRBV4-3,TRBD2,TRBJ2-5,TGCGCCAGCAGCCAAGTTTGGGCAGGAGGGGCTAGCGGGGGGTTTAAAGAGACCCAGTACTTC,CASSQVWAGGASGGFKETQYF
once,TRBV5-6,-,TRBJ1-2,TGTGCCAGCAGCTTGGTAGGGCGGGCTAACTATGGCTACACCTTC,CASSLVGRANYGYTF
many,TRBV3-1/TRBV3-2,-,TRBJ1-3,TGTGCCAGCAGCCAACTCCCCACTTCTGGAAACACCATATATTTT,CASSQLPTSGNTIYF
-,TRBV18,-,TRBJ2-7,TGTGCCAGCTCACTTAACAGGGGAGGCTACGAGCAGTACTTC,CASSLNRGGYEQYF
-,TRBV7-9,TRBD1,TRBJ1-3,TGTGCCAGCAGCTCATACCGGACAGGGGGAAACACCATATATTTT,CASSSYRTGGNTIYF
-,TRBV30,-,TRBJ1-1,TGTGCCTGGAGGCGATATGACACTGAAGCTTTCTTT,CAWRRYDTEAFF
-,TRBV7-9,-,TRBJ2-2,TGTGCCAGCAGTCCTAGAAATTGGGACTCCCGAAGTACCGGGGAGCTGTTTTTT,CASSPRNWDSRSTGELFF
-,TRBV18,TRBD1,TRBJ2-7,TGTGCCAGCTCACCTCAGGGGACAGGGGTAAGCGAGCAGTACTTC,CASSPQGTGVSEQYF
-,TRBV25-1,-,TRBJ1-1,TGTGCCAGCAGTCGGGGTCTTGATAACACTGAAGCTTTCTTT,CASSRGLDNTEAFF
-,TRBV7-9,-,TRBJ1-6,TGTGCCAGCAGCTTACTCGGGCAGGGCGGCTCACCCCTCCACTTT,CASSLLGQGGSPLHF
-,TRBV6-6,TRBD1,TRBJ1-6,TGTGCCAGCAGACCCTCCAGGGGGGCGCTCTCACCCCTCCACTTT,CASRPSRGALSPLHF
-,TRBV30,-,TRBJ1-5,TGTGCCTGGAGTGCTACAGGGTTGGGCAATCAGCCCCAGCATTTT,CAWSATGLGNQPQHF
-,TRBV4-1,TRBD2,TRBJ2-6,TGCGCCAGCAGCCGGGAGGGAGGGCTAGCGGAAGTCGGCTCTGGGGCCAACGTCCTGACTTTC,CASSREGGLAEVGSGANVLTF
-,TRBV18,TRBD2,TRBJ2-3,TGTGCCAGCTCTGGGACTAGCGGTTGGGATACGCAGTATTTT,CASSGTSGWDTQYF
-,TRBV29-1,TRBD1,TRBJ2-7,TGCAGCGCCTCACCCGACAGGGTGTCCTACGAGCAGTACTTC,CSASPDRVSYEQYF